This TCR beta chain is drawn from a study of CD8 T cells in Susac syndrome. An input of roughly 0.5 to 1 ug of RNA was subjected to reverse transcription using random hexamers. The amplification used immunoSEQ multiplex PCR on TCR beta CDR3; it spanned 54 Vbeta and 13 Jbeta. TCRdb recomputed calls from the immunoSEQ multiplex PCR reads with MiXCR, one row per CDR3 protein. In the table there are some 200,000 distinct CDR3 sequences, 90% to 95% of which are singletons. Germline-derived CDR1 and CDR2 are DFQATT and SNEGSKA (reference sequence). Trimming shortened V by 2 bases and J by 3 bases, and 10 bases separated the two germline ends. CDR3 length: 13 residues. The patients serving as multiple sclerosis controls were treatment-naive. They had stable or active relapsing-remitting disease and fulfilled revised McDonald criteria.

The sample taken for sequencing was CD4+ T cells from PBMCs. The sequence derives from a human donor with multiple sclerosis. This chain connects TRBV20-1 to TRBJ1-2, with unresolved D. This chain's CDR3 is CSARLERHYGYTF. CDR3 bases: TGCAGTGCTAGATTGGAACGGCACTATGGCTACACCTTC.